The 3 T cell receptor beta chains below all came from one sample that was sequenced in a study of tumor-infiltrating lymphocytes in primary liver carcinoma. TCR beta cDNA came from about 470 ng total RNA, primed with a constant-region primer. Three-round nested multiplex PCR performed with slightly modified ARM-PCR produced the TCR beta libraries. Two initial PCR rounds of approximately 10 cycles each paired TRBV1-TRBV30 forward primers with a C-beta reverse primer. TCRdb recomputed calls from the multiplex PCR reads with MiXCR, one row per CDR3 protein. The profile covers a few hundred thousand distinct CDR3 sequences, with 58% appearing a single time and 15% to 20% taken by the ten largest. The blood RNA (from unsorted whole blood) was obtained, and germline DNA was also extracted. The specimen was peripheral blood. These receptors were collected from a young woman with primary liver carcinoma and hepatitis B virus infection.

This clonotype was counted ten times or more. The chain employs TRBV4-1 and TRBJ1-1; 7 bases agree with TRBD1. The CDR3 length is 15 residues. V dropped 3 bases and J dropped 1; count of bases not matched to a gene: 5. CDR1 is MGHRA, CDR2 YSYEKL, per germline. The CDR3: CASSQRTGANTEAFF. The CDR3 DNA follows: TGCGCCAGCAGCCAGAGAACAGGGGCGAACACTGAAGCTTTCTTT.

The V call is TRBV7-9, the J call TRBJ2-1; D gene ambiguous. Germline CDR1 and CDR2: SEHNR and FQNEAQ (reference sequence). The CDR3 consists of 14 residues. The V gene lost 5 bases and the J gene lost 3 bases, with 11 bases spanning the gap. DNA of the CDR3: TGTGCCAGCAGCCTAACCCCGGGCTACAATGAGCAGTTCTTC. Its translation is CASSLTPGYNEQFF. Drawing the rest from reference TRBV7-9 and TRBJ2-1, the complete variable domain is DTGVSQNPRHKITKRGQNVTFRCDPISEHNRLYWYRQTLGQGPEFLTYFQNEAQLEKSRLLSDRFSAERPKGSFSTLEIQRTEQGDSAMYLCASSLTPGYNEQFFGPGTRLTVL.

With respect to this clonotype: Relative to the germline gene, one junction end is altered; a read error may explain this. The V and J genes are TRBV11-2 and TRBJ2-5; D is possibly TRBD2 (5 bases). Germline V gene lookup returns CDR1 SGHAT and CDR2 FQNNGV. The CDR3 is 16 residues long. CDR3 in DNA: TGTACCAGCAGCGTTTTGGCGAGGCCGGGGCAAGAGACCCAGTACTTC. Its translation is CTSSVLARPGQETQYF.